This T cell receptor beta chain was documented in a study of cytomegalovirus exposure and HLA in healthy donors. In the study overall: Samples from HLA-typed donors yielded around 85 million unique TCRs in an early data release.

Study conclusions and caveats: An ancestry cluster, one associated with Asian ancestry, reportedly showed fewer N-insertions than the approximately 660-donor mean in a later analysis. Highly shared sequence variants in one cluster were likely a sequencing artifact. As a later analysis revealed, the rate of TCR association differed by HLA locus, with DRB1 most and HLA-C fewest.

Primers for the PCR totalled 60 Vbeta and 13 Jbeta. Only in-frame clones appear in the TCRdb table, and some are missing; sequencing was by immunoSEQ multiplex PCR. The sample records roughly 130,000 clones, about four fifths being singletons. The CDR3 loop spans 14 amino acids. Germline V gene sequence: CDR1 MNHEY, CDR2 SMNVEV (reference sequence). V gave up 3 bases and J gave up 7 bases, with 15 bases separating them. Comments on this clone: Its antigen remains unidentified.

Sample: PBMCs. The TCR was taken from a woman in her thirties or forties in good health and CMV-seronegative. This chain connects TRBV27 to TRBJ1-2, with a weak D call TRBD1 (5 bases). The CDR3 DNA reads TGTGCCAGCAGTTTGTTGGACAAAAGGGGTGGCTACACCTTC. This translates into CASSLLDKRGGYTF.